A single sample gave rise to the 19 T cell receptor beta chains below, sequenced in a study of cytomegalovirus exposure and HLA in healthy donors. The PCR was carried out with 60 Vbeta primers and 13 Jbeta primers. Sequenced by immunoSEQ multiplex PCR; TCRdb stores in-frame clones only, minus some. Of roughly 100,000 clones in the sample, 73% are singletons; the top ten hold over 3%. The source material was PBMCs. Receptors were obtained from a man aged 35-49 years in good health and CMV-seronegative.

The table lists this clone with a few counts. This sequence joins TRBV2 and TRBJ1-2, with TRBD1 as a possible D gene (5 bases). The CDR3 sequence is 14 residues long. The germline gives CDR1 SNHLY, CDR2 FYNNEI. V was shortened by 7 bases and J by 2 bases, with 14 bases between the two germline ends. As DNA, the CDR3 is TGTGCCAGCATCAACGGGGAGGGGAACTATGGCTACACCTTC. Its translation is CASINGEGNYGYTF.

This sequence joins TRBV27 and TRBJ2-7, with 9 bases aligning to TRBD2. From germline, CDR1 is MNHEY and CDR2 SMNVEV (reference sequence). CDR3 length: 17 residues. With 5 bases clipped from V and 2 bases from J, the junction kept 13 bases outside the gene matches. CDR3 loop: CASSPRSGGPHTYEQYF. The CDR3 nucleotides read TGTGCCAGCAGTCCGAGAAGCGGGGGGCCCCACACCTACGAGCAGTACTTC.

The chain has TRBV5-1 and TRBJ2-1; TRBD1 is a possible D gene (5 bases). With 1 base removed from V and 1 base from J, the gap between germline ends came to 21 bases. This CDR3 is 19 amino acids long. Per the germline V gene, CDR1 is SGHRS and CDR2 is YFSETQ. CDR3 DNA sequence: TGCGCCAGCAGCTTGTTAGGCAGGGTGTCTGATGGGTCCTACAATGAGCAGTTCTTC. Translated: CASSLLGRVSDGSYNEQFF.

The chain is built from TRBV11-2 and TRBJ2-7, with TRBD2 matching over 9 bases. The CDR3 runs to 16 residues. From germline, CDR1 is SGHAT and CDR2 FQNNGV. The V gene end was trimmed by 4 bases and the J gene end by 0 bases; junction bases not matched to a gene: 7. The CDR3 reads CASSSIAGVYSYEQYF. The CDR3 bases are TGTGCCAGCAGCTCCATAGCGGGGGTTTACTCCTACGAGCAGTACTTC. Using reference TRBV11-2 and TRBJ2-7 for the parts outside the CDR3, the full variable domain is EAGVAQSPRYKIIEKRQSVAFWCNPISGHATLYWYQQILGQGPKLLIQFQNNGVVDDSQLPKDRFSAERLKGVDSTLKIQPAKLEDSAVYLCASSSIAGVYSYEQYFGPGTRLTVT.

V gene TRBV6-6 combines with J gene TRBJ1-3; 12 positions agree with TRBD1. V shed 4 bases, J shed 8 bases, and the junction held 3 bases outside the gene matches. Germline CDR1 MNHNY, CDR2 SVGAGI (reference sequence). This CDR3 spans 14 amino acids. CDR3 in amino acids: CASSSGQGAYTIYF. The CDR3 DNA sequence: TGTGCCAGCAGTTCGGGACAGGGGGCTTACACCATATATTTT.

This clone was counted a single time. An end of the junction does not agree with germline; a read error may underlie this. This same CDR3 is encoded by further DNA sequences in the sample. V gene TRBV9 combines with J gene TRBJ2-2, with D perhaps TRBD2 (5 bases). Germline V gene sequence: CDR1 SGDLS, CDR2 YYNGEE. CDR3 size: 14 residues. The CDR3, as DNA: TGTGCGAGCAGCCTAGGGCCCGGGGAAGGGGAGCTGTTTTTT. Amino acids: CASSLGPGEGELFF.

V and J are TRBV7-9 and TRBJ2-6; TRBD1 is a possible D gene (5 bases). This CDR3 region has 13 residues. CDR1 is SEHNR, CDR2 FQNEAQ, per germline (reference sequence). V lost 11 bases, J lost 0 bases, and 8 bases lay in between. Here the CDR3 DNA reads TGTGCCTGGGGCGGCTCTGGGGCCAACGTCCTGACTTTC. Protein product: CAWGGSGANVLTF.

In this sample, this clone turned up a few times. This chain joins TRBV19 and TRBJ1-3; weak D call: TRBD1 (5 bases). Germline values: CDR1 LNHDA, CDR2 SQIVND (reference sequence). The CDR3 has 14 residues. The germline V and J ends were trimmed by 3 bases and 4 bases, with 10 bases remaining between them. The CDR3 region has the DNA TGTGCCAGTAGTATTGGAGGGGAAGGAAACACCATATATTTT. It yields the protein CASSIGGEGNTIYF.

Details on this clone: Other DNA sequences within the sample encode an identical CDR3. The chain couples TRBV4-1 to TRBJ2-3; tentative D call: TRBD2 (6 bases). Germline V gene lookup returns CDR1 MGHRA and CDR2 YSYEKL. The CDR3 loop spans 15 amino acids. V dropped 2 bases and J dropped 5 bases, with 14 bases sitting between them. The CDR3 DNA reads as TGCGCCAGCAGCCAATGGAGGGAAATGGGAGATACGCAGTATTTT. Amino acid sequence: CASSQWREMGDTQYF.

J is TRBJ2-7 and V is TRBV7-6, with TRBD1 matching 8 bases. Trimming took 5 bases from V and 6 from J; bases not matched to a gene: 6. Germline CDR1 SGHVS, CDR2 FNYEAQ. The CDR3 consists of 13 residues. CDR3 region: CASSLLTGVEQYF. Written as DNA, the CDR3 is TGTGCCAGCAGCCTACTGACAGGGGTCGAGCAGTACTTC.

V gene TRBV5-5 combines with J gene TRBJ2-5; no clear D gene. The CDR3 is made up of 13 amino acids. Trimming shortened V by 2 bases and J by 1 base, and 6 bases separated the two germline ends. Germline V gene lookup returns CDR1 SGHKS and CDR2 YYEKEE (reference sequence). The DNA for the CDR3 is TGTGCCAGCAGCTTTCTCAGCCAAGAGACCCAGTACTTC. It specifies CASSFLSQETQYF.

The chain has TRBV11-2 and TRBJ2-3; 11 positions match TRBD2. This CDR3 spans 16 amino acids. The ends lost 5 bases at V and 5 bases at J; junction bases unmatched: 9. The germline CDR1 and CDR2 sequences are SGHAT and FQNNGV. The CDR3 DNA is TGTGCCAGCAGCAACGGACTAGCGGGCCACATAGATACGCAGTATTTT. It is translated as CASSNGLAGHIDTQYF.

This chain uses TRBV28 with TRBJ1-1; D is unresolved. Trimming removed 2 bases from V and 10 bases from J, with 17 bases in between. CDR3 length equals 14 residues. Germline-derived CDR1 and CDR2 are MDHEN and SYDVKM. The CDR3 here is CASSLERVSIGAFF. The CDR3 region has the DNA TGTGCCAGCAGTTTAGAGAGGGTGTCAATAGGAGCTTTCTTT.

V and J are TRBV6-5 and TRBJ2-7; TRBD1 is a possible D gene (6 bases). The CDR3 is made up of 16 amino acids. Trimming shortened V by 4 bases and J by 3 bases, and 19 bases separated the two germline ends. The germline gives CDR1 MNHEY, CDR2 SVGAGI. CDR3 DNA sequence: TGTGCCAGCAGTTCCATACGGAGGCAGGGGCGCTACGAGCAGTACTTC. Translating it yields CASSSIRRQGRYEQYF.

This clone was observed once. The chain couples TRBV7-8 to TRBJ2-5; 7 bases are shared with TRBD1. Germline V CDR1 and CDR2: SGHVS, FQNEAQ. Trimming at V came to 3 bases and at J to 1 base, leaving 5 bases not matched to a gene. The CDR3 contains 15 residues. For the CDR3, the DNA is TGTGCCAGCAGCTTGGACAGGTGGCGCCAAGAGACCCAGTACTTC. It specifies CASSLDRWRQETQYF. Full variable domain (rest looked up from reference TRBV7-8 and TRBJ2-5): GAGVSQSPRYKVAKRGQDVALRCDPISGHVSLFWYQQALGQGPEFLTYFQNEAQLDKSGLPSDRFFAERPEGSVSTLKIQRTQQEDSAVYLCASSLDRWRQETQYFGPGTRLLVL.

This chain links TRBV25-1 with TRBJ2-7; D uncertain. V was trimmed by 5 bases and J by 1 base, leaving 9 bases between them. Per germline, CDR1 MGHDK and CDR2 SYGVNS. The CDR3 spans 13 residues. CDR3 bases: TGTGCCAGCAGTAGGTTCGGGTCCTACGAGCAGTACTTC. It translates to CASSRFGSYEQYF.

CDR3 DNA sequence: TGTGCCTGGAGTGTGAGGACAGACTACAATGAGCAGTTCTTC. It yields the protein CAWSVRTDYNEQFF. The V call is TRBV30, the J call TRBJ2-1, with a weak D call TRBD1 (6 bases). This CDR3 has 14 amino acids. The germline V gene has CDR1 GTSNPN and CDR2 SVGIG (reference sequence). Trimming left V 0 bases short and J 3 bases short, with 9 bases between.

The CDR3 region is CSVGRSSYEQYF. DNA for the CDR3: TGCAGCGTTGGCCGGAGCTCCTACGAGCAGTACTTC. This chain links TRBV29-1 with TRBJ2-7, with D unclear. CDR1 SQVTM and CDR2 ANQGSEA come from the germline V gene. The V and J ends lost 4 bases and 0 bases respectively, with 7 bases between them. The CDR3 extends over 12 amino acids.

The CDR3 here is CSVARGPTYEQYF. CDR3 nucleotide sequence: TGCAGCGTTGCCAGGGGACCTACCTACGAGCAGTACTTC. The rearrangement uses TRBV29-1 and TRBJ2-7; weak D call: TRBD1 (6 bases). Germline V lookup: CDR1 SQVTM, CDR2 ANQGSEA. The CDR3 is 13 residues long. The V end was cut by 4 bases, the J end by 2 bases, with 12 bases between.